What follows are 20 T cell receptor beta chains derived from one specimen sequenced in a study of blood T cell repertoires in COVID-19. The data were produced by immunoSEQ multiplex PCR, yet TCRdb's version contains in-frame clones alone and is incomplete. The sample carries 200,000 to 250,000 clones, roughly four fifths recorded once. Sequenced sample: PBMCs or T cells enriched from blood (not recorded which). These receptors were taken from a woman in her 40s who had been exposed to COVID-19.

The genes are TRBV7-2 and TRBJ2-5; 9 positions match TRBD2. CDR3 length equals 17 residues. Germline V gene sequence: CDR1 SGHTA, CDR2 FQGNSA. Unmatched junction bases numbered 8, after V lost 1 base and J lost 2 bases. The CDR3 protein is CASSLGTAGGPQETQYF. In nucleotides, the CDR3 is TGTGCCAGCAGCTTAGGTACCGCGGGGGGGCCTCAAGAGACCCAGTACTTC.

The chain links TRBV7-3 to TRBJ2-2; a possible D gene is TRBD2 (6 bases). The length of the CDR3 is 15 residues. The germline V and J ends were trimmed by 1 base and 7 bases, with 13 bases remaining between them. Germline lookup yields CDR1 SGHTA and CDR2 FQGTGA. The CDR3 region is CASSLMGRGGGELFF. As DNA, the CDR3 is TGTGCCAGCAGCTTAATGGGGCGGGGCGGCGGGGAGCTGTTTTTT.

The table lists this clone with a few counts. CDR3 amino acids: CASSVGDRGSYEQYF. For the CDR3, the DNA is TGTGCCAGCAGCGTTGGAGACAGGGGGTCCTACGAGCAGTACTTC. V is TRBV9 and J is TRBJ2-7; 9 bases line up with TRBD1. This CDR3 is built from 15 residues. Looked up from germline, CDR1 is SGDLS and CDR2 is YYNGEE. After removal of 2 bases from V and 1 base from J, the junction contained 4 bases not matched to a gene.

The genes are TRBV5-1 and TRBJ2-7, with 9 bases identical to TRBD1. The germline V gene encodes CDR1 SGHRS and CDR2 YFSETQ. This CDR3 contains 15 residues. V shed 4 bases and J 3 bases; nucleotides not matched to a gene: 8. The CDR3 region has the DNA TGCGCCAGCAGCCCAAAGGGACAGGGTCTCTACGAGCAGTACTTC. Protein product: CASSPKGQGLYEQYF.

This clone showed up many times. This rearrangement joins TRBV11-2 to TRBJ1-1, with no clear D. V was clipped by 5 bases and J by 4 bases, with 11 bases between them. The CDR3 is 13 amino acids. Germline-derived CDR1 and CDR2 are SGHAT and FQNNGV. The CDR3 nucleotides are TGTGCCAGCAGCATAGGGTTCGGCACTGAAGCTTTCTTT. Translating gives CASSIGFGTEAFF.

The chain combines TRBV6-5 with TRBJ2-3; D perhaps matches TRBD2 (5 bases). From germline, CDR1 is MNHEY and CDR2 SVGAGI. The germline V and J ends were trimmed by 6 bases and 0 bases, with 10 bases remaining between them. The CDR3 is 14 amino acids. The CDR3 spells CASRASFSTDTQYF. CDR3 nucleotides: TGTGCCAGCAGGGCTAGCTTTAGCACAGATACGCAGTATTTT.

CDR3 DNA: TGTGCCAGCAGGCCCGAGGGTAGCTCCTACAATGAGCAGTTCTTC. Protein product: CASRPEGSSYNEQFF. The V gene is TRBV27, the J gene TRBJ2-1; a possible D gene is TRBD2 (5 bases). The V gene lost 6 bases and the J gene lost 0 bases, with 12 bases spanning the gap. From germline, CDR1 is MNHEY and CDR2 SMNVEV (reference sequence). CDR3 length equals 15 residues.

This clone appeared a single time. V usage is TRBV18 and J usage is TRBJ2-5, with 9 positions matching TRBD1. The germline V gene encodes CDR1 KGHSH and CDR2 LQKENI. Trimming at V came to 3 bases and at J to 6 bases, leaving 8 bases not matched to a gene. This CDR3 region has 15 residues. The DNA for the CDR3 is TGTGCCAGCTCACCTACTGGGACAGGGAAACAGACCCAGTACTTC. It encodes CASSPTGTGKQTQYF.

The chain combines TRBV6-5 with TRBJ1-2, with D tentatively TRBD1 (6 bases). The CDR3 is made up of 14 amino acids. Germline V gene data show CDR1 as MNHEY and CDR2 as SVGAGI. V lost 4 bases and J lost 2, with 11 bases in between. The chain's CDR3 is CASSSQQGNYGYTF. CDR3 DNA sequence: TGTGCCAGCAGTTCGCAACAGGGAAACTATGGCTACACCTTC.

This rearrangement joins TRBV27 to TRBJ2-2, with D possibly being TRBD1 (5 bases). The V end lost 2 bases, the J end lost 4 bases, and 8 bases lay between the germline ends. Germline-derived CDR1 and CDR2 are MNHEY and SMNVEV (reference sequence). This CDR3 comprises 14 residues. The DNA of the CDR3 is TGTGCCAGCAGTTTAAAGGACATCACCGGGGAGCTGTTTTTT. Protein product: CASSLKDITGELFF.

The chain links TRBV27 to TRBJ2-7; D gene unclear. Germline V CDR1 and CDR2: MNHEY, SMNVEV (reference sequence). V lost 6 bases to trimming and J lost 7 bases, with 16 bases between them. The CDR3 runs 13 residues. This chain's CDR3 is CASRPTGGLEQYF. The CDR3 DNA reads TGTGCCAGCAGGCCTACCGGTGGGCTTGAGCAGTACTTC.

The rearrangement joins TRBV4-3 to TRBJ1-3; no firm D call. CDR1 and CDR2 from the germline V gene are LGHNA and YSLEER. The V gene lost 0 bases and the J gene lost 3 bases, with 15 bases spanning the gap. The CDR3 totals 17 residues. CDR3 DNA: TGCGCCAGCAGCCAAGAGCTATCTCTACAGAGTGGAAACACCATATATTTT. This codes for CASSQELSLQSGNTIYF.

The V call is TRBV2, the J call TRBJ2-2; 15 bases match TRBD2. Looked up from germline, CDR1 is SNHLY and CDR2 is FYNNEI. V trimming: 7 bases; J trimming: 5 bases; junction bases outside the gene matches: 8. The CDR3 spans 17 residues. The CDR3 region has the DNA TGTGCCAGCACCGCCGGGACTAGCGGGGGGAGGACCGGGGAGCTGTTTTTT. It codes for CASTAGTSGGRTGELFF. Complete variable domain (other parts from reference TRBV2 and TRBJ2-2): EPEVTQTPSHQVTQMGQEVILRCVPISNHLYFYWYRQILGQKVEFLVSFYNNEISEKSEIFDDQFSVERPDGSNFTLKIRSTKLEDSAMYFCASTAGTSGGRTGELFFGEGSRLTVL.

A single count supports this clone. This chain joins TRBV6-5 and TRBJ1-1; possibly TRBD1 for D (5 bases). CDR3 length: 13 amino acids. V was clipped by 0 bases and J by 11 bases, with 13 bases between them. Germline V gene data show CDR1 as MNHEY and CDR2 as SVGAGI. The CDR3 nucleotides are TGTGCCAGCAGTTACTCACCGGTGCAGGGCGCTTTCTTT. This gives the protein CASSYSPVQGAFF.

This chain joins TRBV30 and TRBJ1-2; D is uncertain. The CDR3 has 11 residues. Germline V gene lookup returns CDR1 GTSNPN and CDR2 SVGIG (reference sequence). The V and J ends lost 4 bases and 9 bases respectively, with 12 bases between them. CDR3 loop: CAWIQPMSYTF. CDR3 nucleotide sequence: TGTGCCTGGATACAGCCCATGAGCTACACCTTC. The full variable domain, in which reference TRBV30 and TRBJ1-2 provide the parts outside the CDR3, is SQTIHQWPATLVQPVGSPLSLECTVEGTSNPNLYWYRQAAGRGLQLLFYSVGIGQISSEVPQNLSASRPQDRQFILSSKKLLLSDSGFYLCAWIQPMSYTFGSGTRLTVV.

This sequence joins TRBV5-1 and TRBJ1-1; 8 positions match TRBD1. CDR3 length: 14 residues. The germline V gene has CDR1 SGHRS and CDR2 YFSETQ. With 4 bases clipped from V and 5 bases from J, the junction kept 7 bases outside the gene matches. In DNA, the CDR3 is TGCGCCAGCAGCCCAGGACAGGGTTGGACTGAAGCTTTCTTT. This gives the protein CASSPGQGWTEAFF.

This chain links TRBV2 with TRBJ2-2, with D tentatively TRBD1 (6 bases). The germline gives CDR1 SNHLY, CDR2 FYNNEI. V was pared by 1 base and J by 4 bases, with 13 bases between. The CDR3 contains 16 residues. CDR3 region: CASSEGMGATTGELFF. The CDR3 DNA reads TGTGCCAGCAGTGAAGGGATGGGGGCGACCACCGGGGAGCTGTTTTTT.

V and J are TRBV12-3 or TRBV12-4 and TRBJ1-4, with D possibly TRBD1 on 6 matching bases. This CDR3 is 13 amino acids long. With 6 bases removed from V and 5 bases from J, the gap between germline ends came to 10 bases. CDR3 DNA: TGTGCCAGCAGCCGCGGACAGAATGAAAAACTGTTTTTT. It codes for CASSRGQNEKLFF.

V gene TRBV10-3 combines with J gene TRBJ2-2; TRBD1 might be the D (5 bases). Germline assignment: CDR1 ENHRY and CDR2 SYGVKD. The CDR3 sequence is 16 residues long. Trimming stripped 0 bases from V and 5 bases from J, with 13 bases between. CDR3 in amino acids: CAISESTVGSTGELFF. Here the CDR3 DNA reads TGTGCCATCAGTGAGTCGACAGTCGGTTCTACCGGGGAGCTGTTTTTT.

The rearrangement uses TRBV19 and TRBJ2-4; 14 nucleotides agree with TRBD2. The CDR3 has 20 residues. V trimming: 4 bases; J trimming: 0 bases; junction bases outside the gene matches: 11. Germline V gene lookup returns CDR1 LNHDA and CDR2 SQIVND (reference sequence). The CDR3 DNA sequence: TGTGCCAGTAGTAGGGACACCGGGACTAGCGGGGGCCGAGCCAAAAACATTCAGTACTTC. Amino acid sequence: CASSRDTGTSGGRAKNIQYF. The full variable domain, completed using reference TRBV19 and TRBJ2-4, is DGGITQSPKYLFRKEGQNVTLSCEQNLNHDAMYWYRQDPGQGLRLIYYSQIVNDFQKGDIAEGYSVSREKKESFPLTVTSAQKNPTAFYLCASSRDTGTSGGRAKNIQYFGAGTRLSVL.